The 7 T cell receptor beta chains below were found in one sample sequenced in a study of glioma-infiltrating T cells (dated by TCRdb to 2015 to 2016). The run used an Illumina MiSeq. TCR alpha and beta CDR3 regions were amplified with the iRepertoire nested amplicon-rescue multiplex PCR (arm-PCR) platform from RNA. The public reads were reprocessed in TCRdb via fastp at Q25 and MiXCR, keeping in-frame beta chains. Every entry covers one CDR3 protein and lists the most common genes and DNA from its rows. Present in this sample are around 180,000 distinct CDR3 sequences, around 45% of which were seen just once. Together, the top ten hold roughly 5.2% of the sample. Sequenced input: glioma tissue, nonneoplastic brain tissue, or PBMCs (not recorded which). The receptors here all came from a human donor with low-grade glioma or glioblastoma, undergoing nonglioma brain surgery, or in good health (not recorded which).

A note on this clonotype: The final CDR3 position lacks the conserved phenylalanine or tryptophan, pointing to a likely read error. V usage is TRBV24-1 and J usage is TRBJ2-1, with 7 bases lining up with TRBD1. CDR3 size: 17 residues. J lost 3 bases, V lost 3 bases, and 10 bases had no gene match. From germline, CDR1 is KGHDR and CDR2 SFDVKD. DNA for the CDR3: TGTGCCACCAGTGATCGATCCGGCCGACAGGGCTACAATGAGCAGTTCCTC. This translates into CATSDRSGRQGYNEQFL.

This clonotype was picked up a small number of times. In DNA form, the CDR3 reads TGCAGCGTTGAGGACGTAGGAGATACGCAGTATTTT. This gives the protein CSVEDVGDTQYF. This rearrangement joins TRBV29-1 to TRBJ2-3; D not resolved. The CDR3 length is 12 residues. Germline V gene lookup returns CDR1 SQVTM and CDR2 ANQGSEA. The ends were cut back, 3 bases at V and 5 bases at J, with 9 bases in the middle.

A few counts support this clonotype. The rearrangement links TRBV4-1 to TRBJ2-7; 8 bases are a match to TRBD1. CDR1 is MGHRA and CDR2 is YSYEKL in the germline V gene. This CDR3 has 15 amino acids. With 1 base clipped from V and 5 bases from J, the junction kept 7 bases outside the gene matches. The DNA of the CDR3 is TGCGCCAGCAGCCAAGGGAGGACAGGGAGTAACGAGCAGTACTTC. It is translated as CASSQGRTGSNEQYF.

A remark on this clonotype: With a much larger clone just one base away, this may be a read error. The chain has TRBV15 and TRBJ2-1; D is perhaps TRBD1 (6 bases). Per germline, CDR1 LNHNV and CDR2 YYDKDF (reference sequence). The CDR3 loop spans 13 amino acids. Trimming removed 6 bases at V and 6 bases at J, with 12 bases between. DNA for the CDR3: TGTGCCACCAGAGATCGCAGGGGCAATGAGCAGTTCTTC. Translated: CATRDRRGNEQFF.

This clonotype was observed a few times. The chain couples TRBV7-2 to TRBJ2-7; D is ambiguous. The germline CDR1 and CDR2 sequences are SGHTA and FQGNSA. V lost 3 bases, J lost 2 bases, and 14 bases lay in between. This CDR3 region has 15 residues. The CDR3 reads CASSLRRAKAYEQYF. CDR3 sequence (DNA): TGTGCCAGCAGCTTGCGTCGGGCGAAGGCCTACGAGCAGTACTTC.

In its sample, this clonotype was seen a few times. V is TRBV5-1 and J is TRBJ2-7; 8 bases match TRBD1. Germline lookup yields CDR1 SGHRS and CDR2 YFSETQ. The CDR3 runs to 13 residues. Trimming removed 2 bases from V and 2 bases from J; junction bases left unmatched: 0. CDR3 protein: CASSLQGAYEQYF. The CDR3 DNA is TGCGCCAGCAGCTTACAGGGGGCCTACGAGCAGTACTTC. The whole variable domain, remainder taken from reference TRBV5-1 and TRBJ2-7, is KAGVTQTPRYLIKTRGQQVTLSCSPISGHRSVSWYQQTPGQGLQFLFEYFSETQRNKGNFPGRFSGRQFSNSRSEMNVSTLELGDSALYLCASSLQGAYEQYFGPGTRLTVT.

In its sample, this clonotype was seen many times. This rearrangement joins TRBV6-1 to TRBJ2-1; 9 nucleotides align to TRBD2. V was clipped by 6 bases and J by 9 bases; unmatched bases: 15. The CDR3 runs to 16 residues. Germline-derived CDR1 and CDR2 are MNHNS and SASEGT. The CDR3, as DNA: TGTGCCAGCAGACTAGCGGGTACCACGGGGAATCTTGAGCAGTTCTTC. Protein product: CASRLAGTTGNLEQFF.